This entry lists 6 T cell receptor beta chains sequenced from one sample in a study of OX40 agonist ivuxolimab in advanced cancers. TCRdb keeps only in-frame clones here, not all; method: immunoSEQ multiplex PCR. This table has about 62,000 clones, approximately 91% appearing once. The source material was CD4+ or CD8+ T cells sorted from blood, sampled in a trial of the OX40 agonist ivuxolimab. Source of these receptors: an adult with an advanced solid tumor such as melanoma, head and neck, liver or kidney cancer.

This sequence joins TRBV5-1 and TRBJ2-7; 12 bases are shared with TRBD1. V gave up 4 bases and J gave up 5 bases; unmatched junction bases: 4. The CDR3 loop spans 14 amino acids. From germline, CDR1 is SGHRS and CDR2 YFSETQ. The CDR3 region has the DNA TGCGCCAGCAGCGGGGGACAGGGGGCGGACGAGCAGTACTTC. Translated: CASSGGQGADEQYF.

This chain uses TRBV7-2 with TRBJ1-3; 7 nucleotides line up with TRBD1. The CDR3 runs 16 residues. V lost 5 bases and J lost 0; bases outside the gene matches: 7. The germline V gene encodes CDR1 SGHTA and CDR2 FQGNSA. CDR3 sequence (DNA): TGTGCCAGCAGCCCGAGGCGGACAGGCTCTGGAAACACCATATATTTT. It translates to CASSPRRTGSGNTIYF.

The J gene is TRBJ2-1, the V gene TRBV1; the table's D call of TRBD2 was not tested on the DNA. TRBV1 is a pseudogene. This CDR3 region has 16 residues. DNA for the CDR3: TGCACCAGCAGCCTGCGGACTAGCGGGAGTTACAATGAGCAGTTCTTC. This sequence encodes CTSSLRTSGSYNEQFF.

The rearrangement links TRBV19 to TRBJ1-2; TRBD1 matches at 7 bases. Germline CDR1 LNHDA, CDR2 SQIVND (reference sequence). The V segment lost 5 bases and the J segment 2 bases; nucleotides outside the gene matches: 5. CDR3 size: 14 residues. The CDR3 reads CASSGTVPNYGYTF. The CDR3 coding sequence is TGTGCCAGTAGTGGGACAGTTCCCAACTATGGCTACACCTTC.

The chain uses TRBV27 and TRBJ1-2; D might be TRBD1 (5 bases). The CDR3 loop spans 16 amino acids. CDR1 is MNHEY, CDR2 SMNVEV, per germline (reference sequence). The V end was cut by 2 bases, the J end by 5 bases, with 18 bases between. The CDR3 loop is CASSLMATQVTYGYTF. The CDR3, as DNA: TGTGCCAGCAGTTTAATGGCTACACAGGTGACATATGGCTACACCTTC.

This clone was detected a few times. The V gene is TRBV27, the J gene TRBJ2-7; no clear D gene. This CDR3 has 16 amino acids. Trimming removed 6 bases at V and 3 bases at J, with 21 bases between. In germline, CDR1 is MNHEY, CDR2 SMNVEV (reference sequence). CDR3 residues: CASSRPPVRSFYEQYF. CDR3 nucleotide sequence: TGTGCCAGCAGCCGACCCCCCGTAAGGTCGTTCTACGAGCAGTACTTC.